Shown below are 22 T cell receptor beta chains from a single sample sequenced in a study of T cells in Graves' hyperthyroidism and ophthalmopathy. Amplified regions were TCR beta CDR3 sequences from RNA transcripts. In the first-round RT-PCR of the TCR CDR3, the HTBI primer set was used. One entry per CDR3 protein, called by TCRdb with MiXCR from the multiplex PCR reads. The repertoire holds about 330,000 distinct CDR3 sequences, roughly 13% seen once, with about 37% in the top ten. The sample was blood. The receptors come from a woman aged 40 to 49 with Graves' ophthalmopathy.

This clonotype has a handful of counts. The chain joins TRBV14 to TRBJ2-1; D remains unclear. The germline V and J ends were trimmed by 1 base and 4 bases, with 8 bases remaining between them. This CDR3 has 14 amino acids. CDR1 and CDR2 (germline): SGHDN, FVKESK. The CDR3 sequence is CASSQVDWYNEQFF. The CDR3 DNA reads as TGTGCCAGCAGCCAAGTTGACTGGTACAATGAGCAGTTCTTC. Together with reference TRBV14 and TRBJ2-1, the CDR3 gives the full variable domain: EAGVTQFPSHSVIEKGQTVTLRCDPISGHDNLYWYRRVMGKEIKFLLHFVKESKQDESGMPNNRFLAERTGGTYSTLKVQPAELEDSGVYFCASSQVDWYNEQFFGPGTRLTVL.

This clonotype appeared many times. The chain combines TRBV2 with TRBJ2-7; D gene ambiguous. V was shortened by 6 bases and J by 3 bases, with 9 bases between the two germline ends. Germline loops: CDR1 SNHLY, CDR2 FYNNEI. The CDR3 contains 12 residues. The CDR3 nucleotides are TGTGCCAGCAGGTTTCTTGGCTACGAGCAGTACTTC. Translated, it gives CASRFLGYEQYF.

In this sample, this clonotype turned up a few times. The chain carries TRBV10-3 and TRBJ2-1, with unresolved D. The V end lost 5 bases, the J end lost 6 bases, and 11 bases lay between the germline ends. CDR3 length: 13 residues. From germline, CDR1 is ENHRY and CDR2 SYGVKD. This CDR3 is CAISSGPANEQFF. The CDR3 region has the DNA TGTGCCATCAGTTCAGGACCAGCCAATGAGCAGTTCTTC.

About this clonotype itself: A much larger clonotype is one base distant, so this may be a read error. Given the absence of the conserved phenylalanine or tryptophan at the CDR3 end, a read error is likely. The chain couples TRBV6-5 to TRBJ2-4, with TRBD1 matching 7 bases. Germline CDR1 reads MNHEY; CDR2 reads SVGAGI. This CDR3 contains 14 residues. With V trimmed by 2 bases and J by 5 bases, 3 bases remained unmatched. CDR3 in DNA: TGTGCCAGCAGTTACGGCCAGGGGGAAAACATTCAGTACTAC. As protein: CASSYGQGENIQYY.

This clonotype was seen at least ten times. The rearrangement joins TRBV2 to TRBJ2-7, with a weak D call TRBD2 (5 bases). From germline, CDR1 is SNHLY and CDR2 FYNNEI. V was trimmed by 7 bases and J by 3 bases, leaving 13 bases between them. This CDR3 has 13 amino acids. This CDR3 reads CASNRGGSYEQYF. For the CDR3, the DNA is TGTGCCAGCAATCGTGGAGGCAGCTACGAGCAGTACTTC.

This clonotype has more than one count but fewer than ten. The CDR3 region has the DNA TGTGCCAGCAGCCGACAGGGAGGGGATCAGCCCCAGCATTTT. Amino acid sequence: CASSRQGGDQPQHF. The chain links TRBV5-5 to TRBJ1-5; 7 nucleotides line up with TRBD1. There are 14 residues in the CDR3. V shed 4 bases, J shed 5 bases, and the junction held 6 bases outside the gene matches. Germline V gene lookup returns CDR1 SGHKS and CDR2 YYEKEE (reference sequence).

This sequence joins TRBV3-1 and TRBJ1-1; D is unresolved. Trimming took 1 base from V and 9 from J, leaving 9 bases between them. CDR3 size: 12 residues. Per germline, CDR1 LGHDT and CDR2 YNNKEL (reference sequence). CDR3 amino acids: CASSQGASQAFF. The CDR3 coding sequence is TGTGCCAGCAGCCAAGGGGCTAGTCAAGCTTTCTTT.

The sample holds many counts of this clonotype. The CDR3 DNA reads as TGTGCCACCTTTGCGAACACCGGGGAGCTGTTTTTT. Residues: CATFANTGELFF. This chain links TRBV15 with TRBJ2-2; D is uncertain. From germline, CDR1 is LNHNV and CDR2 YYDKDF (reference sequence). CDR3 length: 12 residues. Trimming pared 8 bases from V and 0 bases from J, leaving 4 bases between.

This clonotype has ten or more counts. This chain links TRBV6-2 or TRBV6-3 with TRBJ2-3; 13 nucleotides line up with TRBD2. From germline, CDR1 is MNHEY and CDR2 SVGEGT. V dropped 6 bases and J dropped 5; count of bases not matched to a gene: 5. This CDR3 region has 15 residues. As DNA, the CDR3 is TGTGCCAGCAGAGCAGGACTAGCGGGAGAAGATACGCAGTATTTT. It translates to CASRAGLAGEDTQYF.

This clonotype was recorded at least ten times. CDR3 residues: CASSLSLAGAYEQYF. The CDR3 coding sequence is TGTGCCAGCAGCTTATCGCTTGCGGGAGCCTACGAGCAGTACTTC. The chain uses TRBV11-2 and TRBJ2-7; 7 positions agree with TRBD2. The V and J ends lost 2 bases and 2 bases, in that order; junction bases with no gene match: 6. CDR1 is SGHAT and CDR2 is FQNNGV in the germline V gene. The CDR3 spans 15 residues.

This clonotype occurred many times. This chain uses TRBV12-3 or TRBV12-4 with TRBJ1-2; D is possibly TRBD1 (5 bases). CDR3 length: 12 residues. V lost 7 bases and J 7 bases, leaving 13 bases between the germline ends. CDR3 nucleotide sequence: TGTGCCAGCACCAAGACAGTAACTGGCTACACCTTC. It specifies CASTKTVTGYTF.

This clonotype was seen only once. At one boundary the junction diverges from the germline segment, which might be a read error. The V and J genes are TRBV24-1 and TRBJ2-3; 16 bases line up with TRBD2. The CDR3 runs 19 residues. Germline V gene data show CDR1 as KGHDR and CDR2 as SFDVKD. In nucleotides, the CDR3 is TGTACCACCAGTCCCCCCGGGACTAGCGGGGGGGCCGATCCAGATACGCAGTATTTT. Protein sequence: CTTSPPGTSGGADPDTQYF.

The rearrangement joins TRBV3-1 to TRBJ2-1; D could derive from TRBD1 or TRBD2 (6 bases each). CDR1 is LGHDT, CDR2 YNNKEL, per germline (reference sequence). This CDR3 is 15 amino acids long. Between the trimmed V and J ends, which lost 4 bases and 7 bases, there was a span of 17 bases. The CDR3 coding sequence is TGTGCCAGCAGCCCGAGGGGGGAGAAAAGGAATGAGCAGTTCTTC. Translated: CASSPRGEKRNEQFF.

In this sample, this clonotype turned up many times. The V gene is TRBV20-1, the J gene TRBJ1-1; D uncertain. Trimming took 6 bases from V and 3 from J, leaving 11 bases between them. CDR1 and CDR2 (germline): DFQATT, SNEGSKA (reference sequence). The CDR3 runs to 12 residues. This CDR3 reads CSASPADTEAFF. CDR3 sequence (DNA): TGCAGTGCCTCCCCCGCGGACACTGAAGCTTTCTTT.

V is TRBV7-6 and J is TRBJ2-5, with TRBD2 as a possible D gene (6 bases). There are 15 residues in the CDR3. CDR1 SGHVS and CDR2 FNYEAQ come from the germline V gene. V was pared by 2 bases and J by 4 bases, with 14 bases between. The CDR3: CASSLRTGLPETQYF. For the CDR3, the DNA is TGTGCCAGCAGCTTACGAACGGGACTTCCAGAGACCCAGTACTTC.

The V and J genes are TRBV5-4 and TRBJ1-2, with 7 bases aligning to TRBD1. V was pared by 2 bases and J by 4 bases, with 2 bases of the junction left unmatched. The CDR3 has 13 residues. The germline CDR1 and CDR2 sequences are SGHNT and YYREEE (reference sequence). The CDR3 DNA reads TGTGCCAGCAGCTTAGGACAGGTCTATGGCTACACCTTC. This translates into CASSLGQVYGYTF.

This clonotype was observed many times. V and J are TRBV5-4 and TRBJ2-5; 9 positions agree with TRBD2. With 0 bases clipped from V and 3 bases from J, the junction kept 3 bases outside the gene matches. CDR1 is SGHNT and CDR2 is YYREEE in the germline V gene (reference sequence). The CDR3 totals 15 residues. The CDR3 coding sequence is TGTGCCAGCAGCTTGGGGCGACTAGCGGAAGAGACCCAGTACTTC. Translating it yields CASSLGRLAEETQYF.

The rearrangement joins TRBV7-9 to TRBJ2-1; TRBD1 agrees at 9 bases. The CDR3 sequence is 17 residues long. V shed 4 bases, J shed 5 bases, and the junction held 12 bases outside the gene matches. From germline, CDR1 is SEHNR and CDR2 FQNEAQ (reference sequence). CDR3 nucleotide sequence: TGTGCCAGCAGCTCAAAATTTTGGGGGACAGGGAACAATGAGCAGTTCTTC. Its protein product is CASSSKFWGTGNNEQFF.

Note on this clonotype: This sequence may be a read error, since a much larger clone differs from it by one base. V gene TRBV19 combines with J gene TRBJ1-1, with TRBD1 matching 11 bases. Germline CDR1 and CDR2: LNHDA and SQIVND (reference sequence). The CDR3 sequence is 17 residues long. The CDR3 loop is CTSSMTRDRGSGTEAFF. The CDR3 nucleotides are TGTACCAGTAGTATGACACGGGACAGGGGGTCGGGAACTGAAGCTTTCTTT.

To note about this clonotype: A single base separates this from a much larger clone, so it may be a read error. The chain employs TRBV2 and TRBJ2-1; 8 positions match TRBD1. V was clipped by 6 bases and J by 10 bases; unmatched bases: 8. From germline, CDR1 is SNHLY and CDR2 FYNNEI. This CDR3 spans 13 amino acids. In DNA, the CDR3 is TGTGCCAGCAGAAGGACAGGGATCAACGAGCAGTTCTTC. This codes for CASRRTGINEQFF.

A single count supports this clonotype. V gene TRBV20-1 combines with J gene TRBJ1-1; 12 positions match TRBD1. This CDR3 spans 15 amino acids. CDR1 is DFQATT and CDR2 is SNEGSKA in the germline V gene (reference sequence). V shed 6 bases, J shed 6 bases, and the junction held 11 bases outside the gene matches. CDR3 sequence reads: CSAARDRGLSSEAFF. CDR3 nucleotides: TGCAGTGCAGCCCGGGACAGGGGGCTTAGTTCTGAAGCTTTCTTT.

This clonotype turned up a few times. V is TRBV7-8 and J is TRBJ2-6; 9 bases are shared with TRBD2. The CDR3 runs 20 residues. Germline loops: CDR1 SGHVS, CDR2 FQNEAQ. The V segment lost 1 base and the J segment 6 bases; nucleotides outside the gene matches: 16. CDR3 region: CASSLVVVSASGIQANVLTF. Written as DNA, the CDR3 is TGTGCCAGCAGCTTAGTTGTGGTTTCGGCTAGCGGGATACAGGCCAACGTCCTGACTTTC. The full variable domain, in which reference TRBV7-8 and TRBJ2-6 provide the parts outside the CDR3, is GAGVSQSPRYKVAKRGQDVALRCDPISGHVSLFWYQQALGQGPEFLTYFQNEAQLDKSGLPSDRFFAERPEGSVSTLKIQRTQQEDSAVYLCASSLVVVSASGIQANVLTFGAGSRLTVL.